This passage covers 30 T cell receptor beta chains from one sample sequenced in a study of regulatory T cells in long-lasting Graves disease. Assembly of TCR beta libraries relied on iRepertoire HTBI primers together with Arm-PCR of CDR3 regions. TCRdb re-called the multiplex PCR reads with MiXCR, one entry per CDR3 protein. This sample yields roughly 380,000 distinct CDR3 sequences, of which roughly a sixth are seen a single time; approximately 21% belongs to the top ten. Time point given: newly diagnosed GD, antithyroid drugs for less than 3 months. Preparation of the TCR library used RNA extracted from PBMCs. The material sequenced was peripheral blood mononuclear cells (PBMCs), taken at new diagnosis, from a patient treated with antithyroid drugs. Receptor source: a female donor with Graves disease.

This clonotype was found many times. This rearrangement joins TRBV28 to TRBJ1-5, with D possibly being TRBD1 (6 bases). The germline V gene has CDR1 MDHEN and CDR2 SYDVKM. V was shortened by 5 bases and J by 0 bases, with 14 bases between the two germline ends. This CDR3 comprises 16 residues. The CDR3: CASSLEGGFSNQPQHF. CDR3 DNA: TGTGCCAGCAGTCTGGAAGGGGGTTTTAGCAATCAGCCCCAGCATTTT.

A word on this clonotype: A far larger clone is one nucleotide away, so this likely arose from a read error. This chain connects TRBV6-2 or TRBV6-3 to TRBJ1-1; weak D call: TRBD1 (5 bases). Germline V gene data show CDR1 as MNHEY and CDR2 as SVGEGT. The CDR3 extends over 15 amino acids. The CDR3 region is CAGNGGTTTLTETFF. The CDR3 DNA is TGTGCCGGGAACGGGGGGACCACAACCCTCACTGAAACTTTCTTT.

This sequence joins TRBV28 and TRBJ2-7; D may be TRBD2 (5 bases). V was clipped by 6 bases and J by 3 bases, with 15 bases between them. There are 14 residues in the CDR3. Germline-derived CDR1 and CDR2 are MDHEN and SYDVKM. The CDR3 sequence: CASRNVGGLYEQYF. For the CDR3, the DNA is TGTGCCAGCAGGAACGTCGGTGGACTCTACGAGCAGTACTTC.

This rearrangement joins TRBV6-1 to TRBJ2-1; 7 bases align to TRBD1. After removal of 8 bases from V and 3 bases from J, the junction contained 7 bases not matched to a gene. Germline V lookup: CDR1 MNHNS, CDR2 SASEGT. The CDR3 extends over 14 amino acids. CDR3 coding DNA: TGTGCCAGCCATAAACAGGGGTTCTACAATGAGCAGTTCTTC. Its protein product is CASHKQGFYNEQFF.

The rearrangement uses TRBV7-6 and TRBJ2-3; tentatively, D is TRBD1 (6 bases). Between the trimmed V and J ends, which lost 5 bases and 2 bases, there was a span of 11 bases. This CDR3 comprises 14 residues. CDR1 and CDR2 from the germline V gene are SGHVS and FNYEAQ. This CDR3 reads CASSRQENTDTQYF. The CDR3 region has the DNA TGTGCCAGCAGCCGACAGGAAAACACAGATACGCAGTATTTT.

This clonotype was recorded at least ten times. The J gene is TRBJ1-2, the V gene TRBV11-2; D is unresolved. CDR1 SGHAT and CDR2 FQNNGV come from the germline V gene. V shed 3 bases and J shed 1 base, with 12 bases lying between them. This CDR3 region has 15 residues. CDR3 DNA sequence: TGTGCCAGCAGCTTCACGTCAGGACTTAACTATGGCTACACCTTC. Protein: CASSFTSGLNYGYTF.

This clonotype was seen a few times. The J gene is TRBJ1-5, the V gene TRBV12-3 or TRBV12-4; no clear D. Deletions cut 7 bases from V and 5 bases from J, with 15 bases between. The CDR3 contains 14 residues. CDR3 sequence: CASTSLPSDQPQHF. CDR3 DNA sequence: TGTGCCAGCACCTCCCTCCCGTCGGATCAGCCCCAGCATTTT.

This clonotype occurred many times. The gene calls are TRBV6-2 or TRBV6-3 and TRBJ1-2; the D is unclear. CDR1 MNHEY and CDR2 SVGEGT come from the germline V gene. The V end lost 7 bases, the J end lost 7 bases, and 10 bases lay between the germline ends. The CDR3 length is 11 residues. This CDR3 reads CASKEGGGYTF. The CDR3 DNA is TGTGCCAGCAAAGAGGGCGGTGGCTACACCTTC.

The V call is TRBV4-1, the J call TRBJ2-3, with D perhaps matching TRBD1 (5 bases). Trimming shortened V by 2 bases and J by 6 bases, and 12 bases separated the two germline ends. Germline CDR1 reads MGHRA; CDR2 reads YSYEKL. This CDR3 contains 14 residues. The CDR3 DNA sequence: TGCGCCAGCAGCCAACTCCGCAGGGATGATACGCAGTATTTT. Its protein is CASSQLRRDDTQYF.

The chain joins TRBV19 to TRBJ1-1; D not resolved. CDR1 LNHDA and CDR2 SQIVND come from the germline V gene (reference sequence). V gave up 3 bases and J gave up 11 bases, with 19 bases separating them. The CDR3 covers 14 residues. Here the CDR3 DNA reads TGTGCCAGTAGTATTCAGGCGAATCCCACCGAGGCTTTCTTT. This translates into CASSIQANPTEAFF.

This clonotype was observed many times. The J gene is TRBJ2-1, the V gene TRBV7-3; the match to TRBD2 covers 12 bases. With V trimmed by 0 bases and J by 2 bases, 2 bases remained unmatched. Germline CDR1 SGHTA, CDR2 FQGTGA. The CDR3 is made up of 17 amino acids. This chain's CDR3 is CASSLTPSGRAYNEQFF. The CDR3 nucleotides are TGTGCCAGCAGCTTAACCCCTAGCGGGAGGGCCTACAATGAGCAGTTCTTC.

Many counts were recorded for this clonotype. In DNA form, the CDR3 reads TGTGCCTGGAGTACAGGGTCGGGCTACAATGAGCAGTTCTTC. Translation gives CAWSTGSGYNEQFF. This sequence joins TRBV30 and TRBJ2-1; TRBD1 is a possible D gene (6 bases). Per germline, CDR1 GTSNPN and CDR2 SVGIG (reference sequence). V lost 2 bases and J 3 bases, leaving 11 bases between the germline ends. This CDR3 is 14 amino acids long.

The J gene is TRBJ1-5, the V gene TRBV19; possible D gene TRBD1, 5 bases. CDR3 length: 15 amino acids. V was shortened by 7 bases and J by 6 bases, with 19 bases between the two germline ends. The germline V gene encodes CDR1 LNHDA and CDR2 SQIVND (reference sequence). This CDR3 is CASNAPGWQAQPQHF. In DNA, the CDR3 is TGTGCCAGTAACGCCCCAGGGTGGCAGGCTCAGCCCCAGCATTTT.

V and J are TRBV20-1 and TRBJ2-1, with D tentatively TRBD1 (6 bases). The CDR3 sequence is 13 residues long. Trimming took 3 bases from V and 3 from J, leaving 9 bases between them. The germline CDR1 and CDR2 sequences are DFQATT and SNEGSKA (reference sequence). CDR3 DNA sequence: TGCAGTGCTAGTTCACAGGGCTACAATGAGCAGTTCTTC. Translation gives CSASSQGYNEQFF.

This clonotype has at least ten counts. The CDR3 nucleotides are TGTGCCAGCAAAGAAGAAATAGGGGGCTCCTACGAGCAGTACTTC. This translates into CASKEEIGGSYEQYF. This chain connects TRBV2 to TRBJ2-7; D might be TRBD1 (6 bases). Germline V gives CDR1 SNHLY, CDR2 FYNNEI. The CDR3 runs 15 residues. The ends were cut back, 7 bases at V and 0 bases at J, with 16 bases in the middle.

This clonotype was observed many times. This chain's CDR3 is CSAKLARETQYF. Written as DNA, the CDR3 is TGCAGTGCTAAGCTGGCGAGGGAGACCCAGTACTTC. The chain has TRBV20-1 and TRBJ2-5; D call uncertain. The ends were cut back, 4 bases at V and 5 bases at J, with 11 bases in the middle. Germline lookup yields CDR1 DFQATT and CDR2 SNEGSKA (reference sequence). The CDR3 is 12 residues long.

V is TRBV25-1 and J is TRBJ1-5; 7 nucleotides match TRBD1. The germline V gene encodes CDR1 MGHDK and CDR2 SYGVNS. V gave up 2 bases and J gave up 2 bases; unmatched junction bases: 6. The CDR3 sequence is 16 residues long. CDR3 coding DNA: TGTGCCAGCAGTGAAAAGGGGGCATCTGGCAATCAGCCCCAGCATTTT. As protein: CASSEKGASGNQPQHF.

The chain employs TRBV4-1 and TRBJ1-2, with D hard to call. The V gene lost 4 bases and the J gene lost 10 bases, with 16 bases spanning the gap. CDR1 MGHRA and CDR2 YSYEKL come from the germline V gene. The CDR3 spans 13 residues. CDR3 in DNA: TGCGCCAGCAGCCGGTCAGCGTTGGGTGACTACACCTTC. It yields the protein CASSRSALGDYTF.

The sample holds many counts of this clonotype. The genes are TRBV6-2 or TRBV6-3 and TRBJ2-3; the D gene could be TRBD1 or TRBD2 (5 bases each). The germline V and J ends were trimmed by 4 bases and 6 bases, with 14 bases remaining between them. The CDR3 extends over 14 amino acids. CDR1 and CDR2 from the germline V gene are MNHEY and SVGEGT. The CDR3 reads CASSFRGPRDTQYF. Here the CDR3 DNA reads TGTGCCAGCAGTTTCCGGGGACCTCGGGATACGCAGTATTTT.

The sample holds many counts of this clonotype. This rearrangement joins TRBV2 to TRBJ2-1; TRBD1 might be the D (6 bases). The CDR3 has 13 amino acids. Trimming stripped 10 bases from V and 6 bases from J, with 16 bases between. Germline loops: CDR1 SNHLY, CDR2 FYNNEI. The CDR3 DNA sequence: TGTGCCAATTCACAGGGTGAGATCAATGAGCAGTTCTTC. It is translated as CANSQGEINEQFF.

There are a few counts of this clonotype. The gene calls are TRBV7-2 and TRBJ2-7; no firm D call. The germline CDR1 and CDR2 sequences are SGHTA and FQGNSA. V gave up 0 bases and J gave up 4 bases, with 10 bases separating them. This CDR3 is 14 amino acids long. CDR3 DNA sequence: TGTGCCAGCAGCTTAGCCGAGGCGTATTACGAGCAGTACTTC. It is translated as CASSLAEAYYEQYF.

There are a few counts of this clonotype. The V gene is TRBV7-3, the J gene TRBJ2-2; 8 bases map to TRBD2. There are 14 residues in the CDR3. The J segment lost 4 bases and the V segment lost 8 bases, leaving 6 bases of the junction unmatched. Germline V lookup: CDR1 SGHTA, CDR2 FQGTGA. The CDR3 protein is CASRTGGLTGELFF. DNA for the CDR3: TGTGCCAGCCGGACGGGAGGGCTCACCGGGGAGCTGTTTTTT.

This clonotype came up many times. The rearrangement links TRBV12-3 or TRBV12-4 to TRBJ1-5, with a tentative D call TRBD1 (6 bases). Trimming left V 1 base short and J 1 base short, with 11 bases between. CDR3 size: 16 residues. CDR3: CASSLGTATSNQPQHF. CDR3 coding DNA: TGTGCCAGCAGTTTAGGGACAGCGACCAGCAATCAGCCCCAGCATTTT.

There are many counts of this clonotype. The rearrangement joins TRBV3-1 to TRBJ2-1; unclear D gene. The length of the CDR3 is 12 residues. The germline CDR1 and CDR2 sequences are LGHDT and YNNKEL (reference sequence). V was shortened by 1 base and J by 8 bases, with 6 bases between the two germline ends. The CDR3 coding sequence is TGTGCCAGCAGCCAAGGCGGCCATGAGCAGTTCTTC. This sequence encodes CASSQGGHEQFF.

The chain is built from TRBV5-4 and TRBJ1-4; unclear D gene. V lost 4 bases, J lost 6 bases, and 13 bases lay in between. The CDR3 is made up of 14 amino acids. Germline CDR1 SGHNT, CDR2 YYREEE (reference sequence). The CDR3 DNA reads TGTGCCAGCAGCCTCATCGGGTCGGATGAAAAACTGTTTTTT. Encoded protein: CASSLIGSDEKLFF.

A single count supports this clonotype. The chain combines TRBV27 with TRBJ1-6; TRBD1 aligns across 10 bases. The germline CDR1 and CDR2 sequences are MNHEY and SMNVEV (reference sequence). The CDR3 contains 15 residues. J was trimmed by 7 bases and V by 6 bases; bases with no gene match: 6. CDR3: CASRPGTGDNSPLHF. Written as DNA, the CDR3 is TGTGCCAGCAGACCAGGGACAGGGGACAATTCACCCCTCCACTTT.

The V gene is TRBV4-1, the J gene TRBJ2-1; 10 bases fit TRBD1. V gave up 3 bases and J gave up 7 bases; unmatched junction bases: 6. The CDR3 extends over 15 amino acids. Per germline, CDR1 MGHRA and CDR2 YSYEKL. CDR3 DNA: TGCGCCAGCAGCCAGGGACAGGGGTTGGCAAATGAGCAGTTCTTC. Protein: CASSQGQGLANEQFF.

This clonotype has ten or more counts. The chain combines TRBV28 with TRBJ2-3; maybe TRBD1 (5 bases). The germline V gene has CDR1 MDHEN and CDR2 SYDVKM. Trimming took off 5 bases at V and 3 bases at J, with 18 bases between the two ends. The CDR3 sequence is 16 residues long. CDR3 region: CASSRRLGRETDTQYF. CDR3 nucleotides: TGTGCCAGCAGTCGCCGCTTGGGCAGGGAAACAGATACGCAGTATTTT. The entire variable domain, with the rest obtained from reference TRBV28 and TRBJ2-3, is as follows: DVKVTQSSRYLVKRTGEKVFLECVQDMDHENMFWYRQDPGLGLRLIYFSYDVKMKEKGDIPEGYSVSREKKERFSLILESASTNQTSMYLCASSRRLGRETDTQYFGPGTRLTVL.

This clonotype was counted between two and nine times. One junction end disagrees with the germline gene, perhaps due to a read error. V is TRBV3-1 and J is TRBJ1-1; the match to TRBD1 covers 10 bases. The CDR3 consists of 15 residues. Germline CDR1 reads LGHDT; CDR2 reads YNNKEL (reference sequence). CDR3 region: CAISPDRGVNTEAFF. The CDR3 DNA is TGTGCCATCAGCCCGGACAGGGGGGTGAACACTGAAGCTTTCTTT. The whole variable domain, remainder taken from reference TRBV3-1 and TRBJ1-1, is DTAVSQTPKYLVTQMGNDKSIKCEQNLGHDTMYWYKQDSKKFLKIMFSYNNKELIINETVPNRFSPKSPDKAHLNLHINSLELGDSAVYFCAISPDRGVNTEAFFGQGTRLTVV.

A few counts support this clonotype. The V gene is TRBV20-1, the J gene TRBJ1-5, with 7 bases fitting TRBD1. CDR1 is DFQATT, CDR2 SNEGSKA, per germline (reference sequence). J lost 4 bases, V lost 6 bases, and 6 bases had no gene match. The CDR3 is made up of 13 amino acids. The CDR3: CSAQQGSNQPQHF. The CDR3 region has the DNA TGCAGTGCCCAACAGGGGTCTAATCAGCCCCAGCATTTT.